This entry lists 32 T cell receptor beta chains sequenced from one sample in a study of blood T cell repertoires in COVID-19. Assay: immunoSEQ multiplex PCR; the TCRdb copy retains only in-frame clones and omits some. The sample lists about 50,000 clones, 89% occurring once. Sequenced input: peripheral blood. These TCRs come from a man older than 75 with active or convalescent COVID-19.

The chain couples TRBV7-2 to TRBJ2-3; 12 bases are a match to TRBD2. The CDR3 is 14 residues long. The germline CDR1 and CDR2 sequences are SGHTA and FQGNSA. V shed 8 bases and J 7 bases; nucleotides not matched to a gene: 7. In DNA, the CDR3 is TGTGCCAGCGCTAGCGGGGGGGCCGTTAATACGCAGTATTTT. Its translation: CASASGGAVNTQYF.

This chain links TRBV6-5 with TRBJ2-7; 9 positions agree with TRBD1. Germline V gene lookup returns CDR1 MNHEY and CDR2 SVGAGI. With 5 bases clipped from V and 5 bases from J, the junction kept 7 bases outside the gene matches. This CDR3 has 14 residues. The CDR3 DNA is TGTGCCAGCAGTACCCGGGACAGGGCCAACGAGCAGTACTTC. Its translation: CASSTRDRANEQYF.

V gene TRBV4-3 combines with J gene TRBJ1-1; perhaps TRBD1 as D (6 bases). The CDR3 extends over 16 amino acids. Germline V gives CDR1 LGHNA, CDR2 YSLEER. V lost 4 bases to trimming and J lost 4 bases, with 19 bases between them. CDR3 protein: CASSLNTGGLVTEAFF. DNA of the CDR3: TGCGCCAGCAGCCTGAATACCGGGGGGCTAGTCACTGAAGCTTTCTTT.

The chain carries TRBV5-1 and TRBJ2-5, with TRBD2 as a possible D gene (6 bases). Looked up from germline, CDR1 is SGHRS and CDR2 is YFSETQ. This CDR3 has 14 amino acids. V was clipped by 4 bases and J by 4 bases, with 14 bases between them. CDR3 region: CASSLGRRGETQYF. CDR3 bases: TGCGCCAGCAGCCTGGGAAGGAGGGGAGAGACCCAGTACTTC.

This clone showed up just once. The chain joins TRBV4-2 to TRBJ2-2; D unresolved. The germline V gene encodes CDR1 LGHNA and CDR2 YNFKEQ. The V and J ends lost 3 bases and 4 bases respectively, with 6 bases between them. The CDR3 runs 13 residues. The CDR3 coding sequence is TGTGCCAGCAGCCACCCCGGCACCGGGGAGCTGTTTTTT. Its protein product is CASSHPGTGELFF.

This chain connects TRBV7-9 to TRBJ1-6; 7 bases are a match to TRBD1. The V gene's germline CDR1 is SEHNR and CDR2 FQNEAQ (reference sequence). After removal of 5 bases from V and 4 bases from J, the junction contained 2 bases not matched to a gene. The CDR3 consists of 14 residues. The CDR3, as DNA: TGTGCCAGCAGCCGGGACAGATATAATTCACCCCTCCACTTT. Its translation: CASSRDRYNSPLHF.

In its sample, this clone was seen once. The DNA for the CDR3 is TGTGCCAGTAGTATCAAGGGGGAGAATGAAAAACTGTTTTTT. Encoded protein: CASSIKGENEKLFF. The rearrangement links TRBV19 to TRBJ1-4, with a possible D match to TRBD1 (6 bases). The CDR3 spans 14 residues. V was shortened by 3 bases and J by 5 bases, with 10 bases between the two germline ends. The V gene's germline CDR1 is LNHDA and CDR2 SQIVND (reference sequence).

This rearrangement joins TRBV19 to TRBJ1-1; possibly TRBD1 for D (6 bases). Germline V gives CDR1 LNHDA, CDR2 SQIVND (reference sequence). The CDR3 runs to 16 residues. Trimming stripped 4 bases from V and 2 bases from J, with 17 bases between. CDR3 bases: TGTGCCAGTAGTACGGCGGGTGGCAGGGGAAACACTGAAGCTTTCTTT. Protein: CASSTAGGRGNTEAFF.

This rearrangement joins TRBV18 to TRBJ1-2, with a tentative D call TRBD1 (5 bases). This CDR3 is built from 15 residues. The V gene lost 2 bases and the J gene lost 8 bases, with 18 bases spanning the gap. CDR1 is KGHSH and CDR2 is LQKENI in the germline V gene. In DNA, the CDR3 is TGTGCCAGCTCACCAAAGTTAGGGGACTATGAAGGCTACACCTTC. It yields the protein CASSPKLGDYEGYTF.

The chain uses TRBV29-1 and TRBJ2-3; a possible D gene is TRBD2 (5 bases). Germline lookup yields CDR1 SQVTM and CDR2 ANQGSEA. The CDR3 totals 15 residues. Trimming shortened V by 2 bases and J by 1 base, and 13 bases separated the two germline ends. The CDR3 loop is CSVESLLAGTDTQYF. For the CDR3, the DNA is TGCAGCGTTGAATCCCTCCTAGCAGGCACAGATACGCAGTATTTT.

This clone was counted a single time. Here the CDR3 reads CASSLGLAGFYEQYF. In DNA form, the CDR3 reads TGTGCCAGCAGTTTGGGACTAGCGGGGTTCTACGAGCAGTACTTC. V and J are TRBV9 and TRBJ2-7; 13 bases align to TRBD2. This CDR3 spans 15 amino acids. The V gene's germline CDR1 is SGDLS and CDR2 YYNGEE. The V and J ends lost 5 bases and 3 bases, in that order; junction bases with no gene match: 5.

On this clone itself: One end of the junction is discordant with germline, which a read error may explain. This chain joins TRBV5-6 and TRBJ2-7; 8 bases line up with TRBD2. Germline V CDR1 and CDR2: SGHDT, YYEEEE. This CDR3 comprises 14 residues. CDR3 nucleotides: TGTGCCAGCAGCTTGAAGTGGAGGGGGACTAGAGTCGGATTC. Residues: CASSLKWRGTRVGF.

The CDR3 is CASGKRTGLETQYF. CDR3 in DNA: TGTGCCAGCGGAAAACGGACAGGGTTGGAGACCCAGTACTTC. This chain joins TRBV2 and TRBJ2-5; TRBD1 aligns across 8 bases. Unmatched junction bases numbered 10, after V lost 8 bases and J lost 5 bases. This CDR3 is built from 14 residues. Germline loops: CDR1 SNHLY, CDR2 FYNNEI.

The rearrangement uses TRBV5-1 and TRBJ1-1; possibly TRBD1 for D (6 bases). The V and J ends lost 3 bases and 1 base respectively, with 10 bases between them. The germline CDR1 and CDR2 sequences are SGHRS and YFSETQ. This CDR3 comprises 14 residues. CDR3 in amino acids: CASSSTGANTEAFF. The CDR3 DNA sequence: TGCGCCAGCAGCTCGACAGGAGCGAACACTGAAGCTTTCTTT.

The chain couples TRBV9 to TRBJ1-6; no reliable D call. Trimming left V 3 bases short and J 8 bases short, with 9 bases between. Per germline, CDR1 SGDLS and CDR2 YYNGEE. The CDR3 is 13 amino acids. The CDR3 protein is CASSEGQDSPLHF. The CDR3 nucleotides read TGTGCCAGCAGCGAAGGCCAGGATTCACCCCTCCACTTT.

V usage is TRBV5-1 and J usage is TRBJ1-1; tentatively, D is TRBD1 (5 bases). The CDR3 runs 14 residues. From germline, CDR1 is SGHRS and CDR2 YFSETQ. Trimming took off 4 bases at V and 4 bases at J, with 14 bases between the two ends. The CDR3 region is CASSPEFGGTEAFF. The CDR3 region has the DNA TGCGCCAGCAGCCCGGAATTCGGGGGCACTGAAGCTTTCTTT.

The chain joins TRBV27 to TRBJ2-1, with 8 positions matching TRBD1. This CDR3 contains 15 residues. Looked up from germline, CDR1 is MNHEY and CDR2 is SMNVEV (reference sequence). Losses at the gene ends were 3 bases for V and 6 bases for J; bases not matched to a gene: 7. CDR3 sequence reads: CASSLQGASRNEQFF. In DNA form, the CDR3 reads TGTGCCAGCAGTTTGCAGGGGGCCTCGCGCAATGAGCAGTTCTTC.

The V call is TRBV2, the J call TRBJ1-1; D might be TRBD1 (6 bases). CDR1 and CDR2 (germline): SNHLY, FYNNEI. Trimming left V 2 bases short and J 0 bases short, with 19 bases between. The CDR3 sequence is 18 residues long. DNA for the CDR3: TGTGCCAGCAGTGAATGGTTGGTTCGGTACAGGGTGAACACTGAAGCTTTCTTT. It yields the protein CASSEWLVRYRVNTEAFF.

This clone was picked up a small number of times. The chain employs TRBV12-3 or TRBV12-4 and TRBJ2-5; no firm D call. Trimming took 6 bases from V and 5 from J, leaving 10 bases between them. The CDR3 has 12 residues. Here the CDR3 DNA reads TGTGCCAGCAGCCCCCCGCGGGAGACCCAGTACTTC. Translated, it gives CASSPPRETQYF.

The chain couples TRBV7-2 to TRBJ1-4; D gene uncertain. Germline CDR1 and CDR2: SGHTA and FQGNSA. CDR3 size: 14 residues. V lost 5 bases and J lost 0, with 7 bases in between. The DNA for the CDR3 is TGTGCCAGCAGCCAGGAGGCAACTAATGAAAAACTGTTTTTT. Its translation is CASSQEATNEKLFF. The full variable domain, its missing parts supplied by reference TRBV7-2 and TRBJ1-4, is GAGVSQSPSNKVTEKGKDVELRCDPISGHTALYWYRQSLGQGLEFLIYFQGNSAPDKSGLPSDRFSAERTGGSVSTLTIQRTQQEDSAVYLCASSQEATNEKLFFGSGTQLSVL.

The rearrangement joins TRBV28 to TRBJ2-2; TRBD1 is a possible D gene (6 bases). CDR1 is MDHEN and CDR2 is SYDVKM in the germline V gene. Trimming took off 3 bases at V and 4 bases at J, with 15 bases between the two ends. CDR3 length equals 16 residues. The CDR3 here is CASSFGPDRGTGELFF. The DNA of the CDR3 is TGTGCCAGCAGTTTTGGGCCGGACAGAGGCACCGGGGAGCTGTTTTTT.

This clone was counted a single time. V is TRBV7-2 and J is TRBJ1-4; TRBD1 aligns across 8 bases. The V gene end was trimmed by 5 bases and the J gene end by 5 bases; junction bases not matched to a gene: 13. Germline V gene lookup returns CDR1 SGHTA and CDR2 FQGNSA. The CDR3 runs to 17 residues. CDR3 bases: TGTGCCAGCAGCCCCTTGGGGGGACAGGTCAAGAATGAAAAACTGTTTTTT. Residues: CASSPLGGQVKNEKLFF.

This clone is a singleton in its sample. The chain is built from TRBV19 and TRBJ2-3; 11 bases map to TRBD2. Germline values: CDR1 LNHDA, CDR2 SQIVND (reference sequence). The CDR3 has 17 amino acids. After removal of 3 bases from V and 5 bases from J, the junction contained 10 bases not matched to a gene. CDR3 DNA: TGTGCCAGTAGTATCCGTATTAGCGGGGGGGCCGGAGATACGCAGTATTTT. Residues: CASSIRISGGAGDTQYF.

The chain links TRBV4-3 to TRBJ2-1; no firm D call. CDR1 and CDR2 (germline): LGHNA, YSLEER. Between the trimmed V and J ends, which lost 1 base and 3 bases, there was a span of 4 bases. CDR3 length equals 13 residues. DNA for the CDR3: TGCGCCAGCAGCCAAGCCCTCTACAATGAGCAGTTCTTC. This translates into CASSQALYNEQFF.

The chain links TRBV2 to TRBJ2-7; TRBD2 matches 8 bases. Trimming removed 7 bases from V and 3 bases from J; junction bases left unmatched: 5. This CDR3 is 13 amino acids long. CDR1 is SNHLY, CDR2 FYNNEI, per germline. CDR3 DNA: TGTGCCAGCACCATGACTAGCGTCTACGAGCAGTACTTC. Protein sequence: CASTMTSVYEQYF.

The CDR3 region has the DNA TGTGCCAGCTCACCCCAACCGGGACAGAACTATGGCTACACCTTC. Protein product: CASSPQPGQNYGYTF. This sequence joins TRBV18 and TRBJ1-2; 7 bases are shared with TRBD1. The CDR3 has 15 amino acids. The J segment lost 2 bases and the V segment lost 3 bases, leaving 6 bases of the junction unmatched. CDR1 KGHSH and CDR2 LQKENI come from the germline V gene. The full variable domain, in which reference TRBV18 and TRBJ1-2 provide the parts outside the CDR3, is NAGVMQNPRHLVRRRGQEARLRCSPMKGHSHVYWYRQLPEEGLKFMVYLQKENIIDESGMPKERFSAEFPKEGPSILRIQQVVRGDSAAYFCASSPQPGQNYGYTFGSGTRLTVV.

This chain connects TRBV10-3 to TRBJ2-3; D is perhaps TRBD1 (7 bases). With 4 bases removed from V and 2 bases from J, the gap between germline ends came to 13 bases. CDR3 size: 15 residues. Germline V lookup: CDR1 ENHRY, CDR2 SYGVKD. The CDR3, as DNA: TGTGCCATCAGTGGATCAGGGGGGCCCACAGATACGCAGTATTTT. As protein: CAISGSGGPTDTQYF.

Comments on this clone: Relative to the germline gene, one junction end is altered; a read error may explain this. The V and J genes are TRBV14 and TRBJ2-7; TRBD2 matches 12 bases. This CDR3 region has 13 residues. Germline V lookup: CDR1 SGHDN, CDR2 FVKESK. The DNA of the CDR3 is TGTGCCAGCAGCAAGGGACTAGCGGGTCGGGGGAACTTC. Its protein product is CASSKGLAGRGNF. Based on the CDR3 plus reference TRBV14 and TRBJ2-7, the full variable domain is EAGVTQFPSHSVIEKGQTVTLRCDPISGHDNLYWYRRVMGKEIKFLLHFVKESKQDESGMPNNRFLAERTGGTYSTLKVQPAELEDSGVYFCASSKGLAGRGNFGPGTRLTVT.

The chain uses TRBV7-9 and TRBJ1-5; 10 nucleotides line up with TRBD1. Per the germline V gene, CDR1 is SEHNR and CDR2 is FQNEAQ (reference sequence). J lost 6 bases, V lost 5 bases, and 10 bases had no gene match. CDR3 length: 16 residues. The CDR3 sequence is CASSVIPGQGPQPQHF. CDR3 DNA: TGTGCCAGCAGCGTTATCCCGGGACAGGGGCCTCAGCCCCAGCATTTT.

The rearrangement uses TRBV7-9 and TRBJ1-2; no definite D call. CDR1 and CDR2 from the germline V gene are SEHNR and FQNEAQ (reference sequence). V lost 3 bases to trimming and J lost 0 bases, with 5 bases between them. This CDR3 contains 13 residues. The CDR3 here is CASSFPANYGYTF. The DNA of the CDR3 is TGTGCCAGCAGCTTCCCAGCTAACTATGGCTACACCTTC.

J is TRBJ2-7 and V is TRBV1; TRBD2 is the table's D call, not checked against the DNA. TRBV1 is labeled a pseudogene. This CDR3 is built from 17 residues. This chain's CDR3 is CTSSQDRRETSGYEQYF. The CDR3 DNA reads as TGCACCAGCAGCCAAGATCGGCGTGAGACTAGCGGCTACGAGCAGTACTTC.

This clone has only a few counts. The same CDR3 also results from other DNA sequences found in this sample. CDR3 loop: CASSLNSGDTQYF. The CDR3 region has the DNA TGTGCCAGCAGCTTAAATTCGGGGGATACGCAGTATTTT. V usage is TRBV7-3 and J usage is TRBJ2-3; TRBD2 might be the D (5 bases). CDR3 length: 13 amino acids. Trimming removed 1 base from V and 6 bases from J, with 8 bases in between. Germline V gene lookup returns CDR1 SGHTA and CDR2 FQGTGA.